These 8 T cell receptor beta chains share one sample of origin, sequenced in a study of T-cell reconstitution after alpha-beta-depleted transplantation in children. A TCRbeta library incorporating unique molecular identifiers was prepared. TCRdb redid the calling of the PCR reads with MiXCR, one entry per CDR3 protein. The sample yields around 300,000 distinct CDR3 sequences, under 14% seen once. Specimen: peripheral blood, collected 180 days after TCRalphabeta/CD19-depleted stem cell transplant. The receptor set was obtained from a male patient under 10 years old who had a stem cell transplant for chronic granulomatous disease, so the T cells may come from the graft donor.

This clonotype was seen at least ten times. The chain uses TRBV20-1 and TRBJ2-3, with 7 bases matching TRBD1. The ends lost 6 bases at V and 0 bases at J; junction bases unmatched: 9. CDR3 length: 15 amino acids. CDR1 and CDR2 (germline): DFQATT, SNEGSKA (reference sequence). The CDR3 region is CSATRDSLSTDTQYF. In DNA form, the CDR3 reads TGCAGTGCCACAAGGGACAGCCTAAGCACAGATACGCAGTATTTT.

The chain is built from TRBV19 and TRBJ2-4; 11 bases align to TRBD1. CDR1 and CDR2 (germline): LNHDA, SQIVND (reference sequence). The trim removed 3 bases at V and 4 bases at J, leaving 11 bases unmatched. The CDR3 loop spans 18 amino acids. The CDR3 coding sequence is TGTGCCAGTAGTATTTTTCGGACAGGGGGCGATCGGAAAAACATTCAGTACTTC. Translation gives CASSIFRTGGDRKNIQYF.

This clonotype was recorded at least ten times. V and J are TRBV2 and TRBJ2-5; tentatively, D is TRBD1 (5 bases). Germline V gene sequence: CDR1 SNHLY, CDR2 FYNNEI. CDR3 length: 15 residues. V was trimmed by 0 bases and J by 4 bases, leaving 12 bases between them. The CDR3 DNA follows: TGTGCCAGCAGTGAAGCTGGCAGGGCTGTAGAGACCCAGTACTTC. Its translation: CASSEAGRAVETQYF.

As regards this clonotype: At one of its ends the junction is not consistent with the germline gene, which may arise from a read error. The V gene is TRBV5-1, the J gene TRBJ2-3; TRBD2 agrees at 9 bases. There are 16 residues in the CDR3. The germline V gene has CDR1 SGHRS and CDR2 YFSETQ. CDR3: CASSSGLAKSTDSQYF. CDR3 DNA: TGCGCCAGCAGCTCCGGACTAGCGAAGAGCACAGATTCGCAGTATTTT.

This clonotype was seen many times. J is TRBJ2-1 and V is TRBV4-1, with 8 positions matching TRBD2. The germline V gene encodes CDR1 MGHRA and CDR2 YSYEKL. V shed 3 bases and J 0 bases; nucleotides not matched to a gene: 7. This CDR3 is built from 17 residues. The CDR3 spells CASSHRIAGISYNEQFF. The CDR3, as DNA: TGCGCCAGCAGCCACCGCATAGCGGGGATCTCCTACAATGAGCAGTTCTTC.

This clonotype was seen many times. An end of the junction does not agree with germline; a read error may underlie this. This sequence joins TRBV6-6 and TRBJ2-7; maybe TRBD2 (6 bases). This CDR3 region has 13 residues. Germline CDR1 and CDR2: MNHNY and SVGAGI (reference sequence). The CDR3 DNA reads TGTGCCAGCAGTTATTGGGACTCCCACGAGCAGTACTTC. Translation gives CASSYWDSHEQYF.

V and J are TRBV5-6 and TRBJ1-5; no firm D call. Germline loops: CDR1 SGHDT, CDR2 YYEEEE. This CDR3 is 16 amino acids long. Deletions cut 3 bases from V and 1 base from J, with 14 bases between. CDR3 sequence: CASSSSGPFSNQPQHF. The CDR3 coding sequence is TGTGCCAGCAGCTCCTCGGGCCCCTTCAGCAATCAGCCCCAGCATTTT.

This clonotype was observed a single time. A read error is possible here, since a much larger clone lies one base away. This rearrangement joins TRBV6-5 to TRBJ1-3; TRBD1 matches at 7 bases. CDR1 and CDR2 (germline): MNHEY, SVGAGI. This CDR3 has 15 residues. The CDR3: CVSSYTQGTGNTIYF. CDR3 in DNA: TGTGTCAGCAGTTACACACAGGGGACCGGAAACACCATATATTTT.